The sequence of this TCR beta chain was determined in a study of blood T cell repertoires in COVID-19. As for the study in general: Sites across the United States, Italy and Spain contributed samples from acute and convalescent COVID-19. PBMCs, B-cell-depleted T cells, or T cells provided the cDNA or gDNA that made up the material.

V shed 6 bases and J 7 bases; nucleotides not matched to a gene: 9. The CDR3 has 13 amino acids. Germline V gene lookup returns CDR1 MNHEY and CDR2 SVGAGI. In the original processing: How many nucleated cells were present was estimated from reference gene primer amplification. Measured with immunoSEQ multiplex PCR; TCRdb has only the in-frame clones, and not every one. The DNA gave D and trimming, while V, J and clone size come from that table. Of roughly 100,000 clones listed, 81% were seen once; the top ten hold less than 45%. Sequencing was done on a sample of peripheral blood. The rearrangement links TRBV6-5 to TRBJ2-7, with 7 nucleotides matching TRBD2. The TCR originated in a man older than 75 with acute or convalescent COVID-19. The CDR3: CASSSGLVEEQYF. CDR3 sequence (DNA): TGTGCCAGCAGCTCTGGACTAGTTGAGGAGCAGTACTTC.